This T cell receptor (beta chain) was recorded in a study of OX40 agonist ivuxolimab in advanced cancers. Profiled with immunoSEQ multiplex PCR; TCRdb holds only in-frame clones, not every one. Here the sample spans 50,000 to 80,000 clones, 80% to 90% being singletons. The CDR3 sequence is 14 residues long. V lost 2 bases to trimming and J lost 6 bases, with 13 bases between them. The germline V gene has CDR1 SNHLY and CDR2 FYNNEI. The starting material was CD4+ or CD8+ T cells sorted from blood, obtained in a trial of the OX40 agonist ivuxolimab. The chain uses TRBV2 and TRBJ1-1; D gene ambiguous. The sequence derives from an adult with an advanced solid tumor such as melanoma, head and neck, liver or kidney cancer. The CDR3 bases are TGTGCCAGCAGTGAACTCTCGGCCGGGGCTGAAGCTTTCTTT. It is translated as CASSELSAGAEAFF.